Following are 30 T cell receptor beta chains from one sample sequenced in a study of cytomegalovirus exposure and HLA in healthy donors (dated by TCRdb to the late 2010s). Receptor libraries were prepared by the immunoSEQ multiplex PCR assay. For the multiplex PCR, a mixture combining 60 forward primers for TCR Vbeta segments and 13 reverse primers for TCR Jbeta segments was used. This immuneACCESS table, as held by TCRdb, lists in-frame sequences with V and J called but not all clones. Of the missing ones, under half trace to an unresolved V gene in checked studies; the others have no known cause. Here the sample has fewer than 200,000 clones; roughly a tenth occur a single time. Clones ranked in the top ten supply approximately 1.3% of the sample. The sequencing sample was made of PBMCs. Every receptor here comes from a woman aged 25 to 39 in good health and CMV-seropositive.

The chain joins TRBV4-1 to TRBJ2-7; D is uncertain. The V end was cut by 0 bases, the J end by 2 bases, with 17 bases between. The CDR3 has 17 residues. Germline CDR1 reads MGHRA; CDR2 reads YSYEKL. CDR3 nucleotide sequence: TGCGCCAGCAGCCAAGAAGAGGTATTATCAGTGCCCTACGAGCAGTACTTC. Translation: CASSQEEVLSVPYEQYF.

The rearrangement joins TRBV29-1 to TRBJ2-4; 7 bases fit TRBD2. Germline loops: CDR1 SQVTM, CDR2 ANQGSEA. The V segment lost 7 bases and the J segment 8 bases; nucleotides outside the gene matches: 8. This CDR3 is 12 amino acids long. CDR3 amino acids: CSAGLEAYIQYF. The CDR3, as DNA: TGCAGCGCCGGACTAGAGGCTTACATTCAGTACTTC.

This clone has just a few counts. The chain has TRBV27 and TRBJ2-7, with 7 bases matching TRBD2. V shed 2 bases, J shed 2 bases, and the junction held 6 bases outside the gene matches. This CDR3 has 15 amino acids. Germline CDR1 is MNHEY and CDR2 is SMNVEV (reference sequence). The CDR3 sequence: CASSLGEGGPYEQYF. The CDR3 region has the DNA TGTGCCAGCAGTTTAGGTGAGGGAGGGCCCTACGAGCAGTACTTC.

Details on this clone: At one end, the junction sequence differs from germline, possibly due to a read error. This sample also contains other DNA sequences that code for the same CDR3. In nucleotides, the CDR3 is TGTGCCAGCAGCTTTGGAGACAGGGCTGGAAACACCATATATTTT. Translation: CASSFGDRAGNTIYF. The J gene is TRBJ1-3, the V gene TRBV5-1, with 7 bases lining up with TRBD1. This CDR3 has 15 amino acids. CDR1 is SGHRS, CDR2 YFSETQ, per germline.

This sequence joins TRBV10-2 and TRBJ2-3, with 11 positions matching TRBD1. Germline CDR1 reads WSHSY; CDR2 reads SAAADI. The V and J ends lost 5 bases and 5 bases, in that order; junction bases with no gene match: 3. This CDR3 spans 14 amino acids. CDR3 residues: CASSRTGGQDTQYF. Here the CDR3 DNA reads TGCGCCAGCAGTCGGACAGGGGGCCAAGATACGCAGTATTTT.

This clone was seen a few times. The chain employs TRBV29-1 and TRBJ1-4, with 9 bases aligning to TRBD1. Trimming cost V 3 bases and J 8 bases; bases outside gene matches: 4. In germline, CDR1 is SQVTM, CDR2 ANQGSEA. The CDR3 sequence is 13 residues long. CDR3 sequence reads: CSVEDRGGEKLFF. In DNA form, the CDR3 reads TGCAGCGTTGAGGACAGGGGTGGGGAAAAACTGTTTTTT.

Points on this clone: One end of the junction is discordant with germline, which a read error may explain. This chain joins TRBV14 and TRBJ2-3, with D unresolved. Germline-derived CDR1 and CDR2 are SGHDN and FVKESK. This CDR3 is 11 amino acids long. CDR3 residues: CASSQGPTPHF. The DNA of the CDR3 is TGTGCCAGCAGCCAGGGCCCTACCCCCCATTTT.

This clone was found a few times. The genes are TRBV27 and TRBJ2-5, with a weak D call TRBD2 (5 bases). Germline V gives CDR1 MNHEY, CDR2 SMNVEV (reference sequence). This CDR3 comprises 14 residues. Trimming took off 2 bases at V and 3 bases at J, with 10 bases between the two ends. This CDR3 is CASSLTGVEETQYF. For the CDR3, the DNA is TGTGCCAGCAGTTTAACCGGGGTGGAAGAGACCCAGTACTTC.

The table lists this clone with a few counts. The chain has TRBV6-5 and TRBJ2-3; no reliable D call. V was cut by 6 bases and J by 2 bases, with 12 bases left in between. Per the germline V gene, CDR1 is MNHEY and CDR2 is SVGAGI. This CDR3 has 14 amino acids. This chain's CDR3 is CASSHGGITDTQYF. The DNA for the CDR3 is TGTGCCAGCAGCCACGGCGGCATCACAGATACGCAGTATTTT.

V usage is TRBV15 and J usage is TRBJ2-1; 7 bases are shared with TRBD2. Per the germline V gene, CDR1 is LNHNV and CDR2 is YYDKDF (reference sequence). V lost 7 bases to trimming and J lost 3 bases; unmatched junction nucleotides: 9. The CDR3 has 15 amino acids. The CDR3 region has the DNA TGTGCCACCAAGGGAGGGCGGGAGTACTACAATGAGCAGTTCTTC. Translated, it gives CATKGGREYYNEQFF.

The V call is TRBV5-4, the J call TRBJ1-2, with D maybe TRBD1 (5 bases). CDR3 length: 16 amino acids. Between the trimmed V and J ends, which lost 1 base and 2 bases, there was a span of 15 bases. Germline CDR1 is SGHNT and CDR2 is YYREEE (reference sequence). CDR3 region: CASSLLVGGTNYGYTF. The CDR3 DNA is TGTGCCAGCAGCTTGCTCGTAGGAGGGACCAACTATGGCTACACCTTC.

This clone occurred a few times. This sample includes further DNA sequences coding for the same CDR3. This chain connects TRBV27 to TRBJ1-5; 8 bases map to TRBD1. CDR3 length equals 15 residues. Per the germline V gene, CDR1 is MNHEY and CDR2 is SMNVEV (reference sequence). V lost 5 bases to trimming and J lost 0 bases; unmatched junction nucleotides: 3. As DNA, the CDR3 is TGTGCCAGCAGTCCCGGGACAGGTAGCAATCAGCCCCAGCATTTT. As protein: CASSPGTGSNQPQHF.

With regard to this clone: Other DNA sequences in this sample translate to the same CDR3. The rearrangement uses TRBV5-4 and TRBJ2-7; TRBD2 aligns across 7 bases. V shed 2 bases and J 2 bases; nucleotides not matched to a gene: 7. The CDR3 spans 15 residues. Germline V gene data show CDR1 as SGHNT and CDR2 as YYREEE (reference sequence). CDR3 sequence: CASSFYSGLTYEQYF. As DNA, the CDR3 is TGTGCCAGCAGCTTTTATAGCGGGCTTACCTACGAGCAGTACTTC.

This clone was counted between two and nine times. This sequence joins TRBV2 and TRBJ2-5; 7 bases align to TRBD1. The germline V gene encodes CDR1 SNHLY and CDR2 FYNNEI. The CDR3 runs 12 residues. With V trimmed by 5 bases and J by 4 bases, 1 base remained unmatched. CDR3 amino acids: CASSNRGETQYF. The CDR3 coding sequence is TGTGCCAGCAGTAACAGGGGAGAGACCCAGTACTTC.

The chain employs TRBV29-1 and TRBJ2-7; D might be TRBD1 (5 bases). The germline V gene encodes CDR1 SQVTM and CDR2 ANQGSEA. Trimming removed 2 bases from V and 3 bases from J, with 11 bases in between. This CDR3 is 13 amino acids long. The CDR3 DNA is TGCAGCGTTGAAACCCTCGACAGCTACGAGCAGTACTTC. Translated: CSVETLDSYEQYF.

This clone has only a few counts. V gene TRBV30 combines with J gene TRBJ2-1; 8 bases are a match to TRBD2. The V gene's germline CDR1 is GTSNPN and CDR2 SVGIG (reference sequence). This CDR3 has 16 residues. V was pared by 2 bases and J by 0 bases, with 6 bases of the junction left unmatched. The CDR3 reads CAWSTGLEGSYNEQFF. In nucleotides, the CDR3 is TGTGCCTGGAGTACGGGACTAGAGGGCTCCTACAATGAGCAGTTCTTC.

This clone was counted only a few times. In DNA, the CDR3 is TGCGCCAGCAAGGCCGGTTCGGGGACAGGGGGCGCGGTTAAGGAAAAACTGTTTTTT. Translation: CASKAGSGTGGAVKEKLFF. The chain uses TRBV10-1 and TRBJ1-4; 12 nucleotides align to TRBD1. Trimming removed 7 bases from V and 8 bases from J; junction bases left unmatched: 20. CDR1 is WNHNN and CDR2 is SYGVQD in the germline V gene (reference sequence). The CDR3 runs to 19 residues.

CDR3 loop: CASSSSLAGEETQYF. The CDR3 DNA sequence: TGCGCCAGCAGCTCCTCGTTAGCGGGAGAGGAGACCCAGTACTTC. The chain links TRBV5-1 to TRBJ2-5, with 9 bases lining up with TRBD2. The CDR3 contains 15 residues. The ends lost 3 bases at V and 5 bases at J; junction bases unmatched: 8. Looked up from germline, CDR1 is SGHRS and CDR2 is YFSETQ.

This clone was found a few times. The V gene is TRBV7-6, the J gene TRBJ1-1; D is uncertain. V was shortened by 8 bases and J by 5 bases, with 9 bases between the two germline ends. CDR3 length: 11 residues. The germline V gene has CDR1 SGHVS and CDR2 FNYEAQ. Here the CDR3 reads CASSTGTEAFF. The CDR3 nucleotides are TGTGCCAGCTCGACGGGGACTGAAGCTTTCTTT.

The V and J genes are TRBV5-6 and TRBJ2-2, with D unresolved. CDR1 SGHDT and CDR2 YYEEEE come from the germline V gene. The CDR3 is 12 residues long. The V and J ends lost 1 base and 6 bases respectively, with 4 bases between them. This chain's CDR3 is CASSLTAGELFF. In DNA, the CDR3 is TGTGCCAGCAGCTTGACGGCCGGGGAGCTGTTTTTT. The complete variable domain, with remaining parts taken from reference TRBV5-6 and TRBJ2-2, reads DAGVTQSPTHLIKTRGQQVTLRCSPKSGHDTVSWYQQALGQGPQFIFQYYEEEERQRGNFPDRFSGHQFPNYSSELNVNALLLGDSALYLCASSLTAGELFFGEGSRLTVL.

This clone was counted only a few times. The CDR3 protein is CASSEEGLSSYEQYF. The CDR3 DNA follows: TGTGCCAGCAGTGAAGAGGGGTTGAGCTCCTACGAGCAGTACTTC. This chain links TRBV6-1 with TRBJ2-7; a possible D gene is TRBD1 (5 bases). V was trimmed by 1 base and J by 0 bases, leaving 10 bases between them. There are 15 residues in the CDR3. Germline-derived CDR1 and CDR2 are MNHNS and SASEGT.

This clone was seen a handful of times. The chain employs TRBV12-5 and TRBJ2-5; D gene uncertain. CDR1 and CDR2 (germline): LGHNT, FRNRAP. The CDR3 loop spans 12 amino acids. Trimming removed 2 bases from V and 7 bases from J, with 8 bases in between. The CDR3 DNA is TGTGCTAGTGGTTTGCCCCTAAGGACCCAGTACTTC. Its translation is CASGLPLRTQYF.

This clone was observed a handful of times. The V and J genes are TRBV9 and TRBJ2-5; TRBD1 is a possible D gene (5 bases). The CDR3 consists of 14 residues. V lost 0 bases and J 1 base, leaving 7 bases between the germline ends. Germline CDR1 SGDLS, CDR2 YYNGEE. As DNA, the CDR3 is TGTGCCAGCAGCGTAGGACAGATCCAAGAGACCCAGTACTTC. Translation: CASSVGQIQETQYF.

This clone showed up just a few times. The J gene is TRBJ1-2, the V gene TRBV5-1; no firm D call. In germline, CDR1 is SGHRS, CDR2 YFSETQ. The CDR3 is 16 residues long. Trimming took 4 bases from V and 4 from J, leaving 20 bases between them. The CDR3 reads CASSRRLGIAGYGYTF. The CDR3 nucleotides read TGCGCCAGCAGCCGGAGGTTGGGCATTGCGGGCTATGGCTACACCTTC.

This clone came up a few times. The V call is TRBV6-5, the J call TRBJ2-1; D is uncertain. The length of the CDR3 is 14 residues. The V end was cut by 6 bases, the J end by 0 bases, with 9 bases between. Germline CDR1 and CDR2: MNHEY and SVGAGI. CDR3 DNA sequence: TGTGCCAGCAGGAGGTCTAGCTCCTACAATGAGCAGTTCTTC. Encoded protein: CASRRSSSYNEQFF.

The CDR3 sequence is CAWSGQGGEQYF. The DNA of the CDR3 is TGTGCCTGGAGCGGACAGGGTGGAGAGCAGTACTTC. The chain recombines TRBV30 with TRBJ2-7; 8 bases are a match to TRBD1. The CDR3 runs 12 residues. CDR1 is GTSNPN, CDR2 SVGIG, per germline (reference sequence). The V segment lost 3 bases and the J segment 7 bases; nucleotides outside the gene matches: 5.

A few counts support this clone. The CDR3 protein is CASSGLNWTSGRGDTQYF. Written as DNA, the CDR3 is TGTGCCAGCAGTGGGTTAAATTGGACTAGCGGGAGAGGAGATACGCAGTATTTT. The rearrangement joins TRBV6-1 to TRBJ2-3, with 13 bases matching TRBD2. Germline V gene lookup returns CDR1 MNHNS and CDR2 SASEGT. There are 18 residues in the CDR3. V lost 4 bases to trimming and J lost 5 bases; unmatched junction nucleotides: 12.

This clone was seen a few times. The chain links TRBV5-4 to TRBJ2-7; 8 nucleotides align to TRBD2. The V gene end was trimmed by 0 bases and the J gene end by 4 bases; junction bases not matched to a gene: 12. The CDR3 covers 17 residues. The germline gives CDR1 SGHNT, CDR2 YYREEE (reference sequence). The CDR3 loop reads CASSLGGAGTRTYEQYF. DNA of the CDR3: TGTGCCAGCAGCTTGGGAGGCGCCGGGACTAGAACATACGAGCAGTACTTC.

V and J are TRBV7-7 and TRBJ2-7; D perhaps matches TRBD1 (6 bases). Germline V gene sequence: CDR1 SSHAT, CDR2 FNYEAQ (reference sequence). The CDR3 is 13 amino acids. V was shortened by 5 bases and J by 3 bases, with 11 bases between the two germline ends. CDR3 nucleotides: TGTGCCAGCAGCCCCCTACAGGGCTACGAGCAGTACTTC. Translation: CASSPLQGYEQYF. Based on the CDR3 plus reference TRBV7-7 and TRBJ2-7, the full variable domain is GAGVSQSPRYKVTKRGQDVTLRCDPISSHATLYWYQQALGQGPEFLTYFNYEAQPDKSGLPSDRFSAERPEGSISTLTIQRTEQRDSAMYRCASSPLQGYEQYFGPGTRLTVT.

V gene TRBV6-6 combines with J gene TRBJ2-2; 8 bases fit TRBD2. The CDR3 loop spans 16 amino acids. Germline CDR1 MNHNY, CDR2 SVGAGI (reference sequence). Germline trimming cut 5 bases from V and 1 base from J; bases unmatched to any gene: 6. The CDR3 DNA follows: TGTGCCAGCAGTGCTCCGGGACTAGAGAACACCGGGGAGCTGTTTTTT. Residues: CASSAPGLENTGELFF.